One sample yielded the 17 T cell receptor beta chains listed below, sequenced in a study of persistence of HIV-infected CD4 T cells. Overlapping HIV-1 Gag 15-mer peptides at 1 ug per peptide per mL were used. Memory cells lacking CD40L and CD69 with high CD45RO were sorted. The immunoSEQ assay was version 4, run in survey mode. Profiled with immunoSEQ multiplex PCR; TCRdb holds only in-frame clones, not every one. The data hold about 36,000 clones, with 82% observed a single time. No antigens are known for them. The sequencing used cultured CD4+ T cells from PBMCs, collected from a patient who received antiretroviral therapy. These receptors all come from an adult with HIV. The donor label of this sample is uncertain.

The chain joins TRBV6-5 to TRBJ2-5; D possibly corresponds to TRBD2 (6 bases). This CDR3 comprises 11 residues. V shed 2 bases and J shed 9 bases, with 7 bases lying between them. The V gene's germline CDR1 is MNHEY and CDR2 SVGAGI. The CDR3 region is CASSYKRAQYF. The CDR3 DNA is TGTGCCAGCAGTTACAAGCGGGCCCAGTACTTC.

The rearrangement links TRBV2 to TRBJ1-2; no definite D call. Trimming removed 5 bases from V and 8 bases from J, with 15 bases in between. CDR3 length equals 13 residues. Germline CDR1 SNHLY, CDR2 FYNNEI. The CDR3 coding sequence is TGTGCCAGCAGTACCTACGGGCCTGGGGGCTACACCTTC. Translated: CASSTYGPGGYTF.

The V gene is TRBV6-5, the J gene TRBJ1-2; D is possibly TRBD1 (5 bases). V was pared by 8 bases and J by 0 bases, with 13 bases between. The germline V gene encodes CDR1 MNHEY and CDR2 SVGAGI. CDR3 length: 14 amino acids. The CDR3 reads CASRRTLTNYGYTF. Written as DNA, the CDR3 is TGTGCCAGCCGACGGACATTAACTAACTATGGCTACACCTTC.

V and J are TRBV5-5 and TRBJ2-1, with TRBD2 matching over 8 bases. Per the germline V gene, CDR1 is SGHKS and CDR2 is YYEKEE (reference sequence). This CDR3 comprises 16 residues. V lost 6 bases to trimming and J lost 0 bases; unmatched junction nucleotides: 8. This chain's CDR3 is CASTPRGGNSYNEQFF. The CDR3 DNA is TGTGCCAGCACCCCCCGGGGGGGGAACTCCTACAATGAGCAGTTCTTC.

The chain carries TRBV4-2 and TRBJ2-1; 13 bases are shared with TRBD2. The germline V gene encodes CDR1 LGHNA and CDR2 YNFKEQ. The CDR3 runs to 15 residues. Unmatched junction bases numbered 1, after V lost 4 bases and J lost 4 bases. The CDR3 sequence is CASSRTSGGYNEQFF. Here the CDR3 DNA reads TGTGCCAGCAGCCGGACTAGCGGGGGATACAATGAGCAGTTCTTC.

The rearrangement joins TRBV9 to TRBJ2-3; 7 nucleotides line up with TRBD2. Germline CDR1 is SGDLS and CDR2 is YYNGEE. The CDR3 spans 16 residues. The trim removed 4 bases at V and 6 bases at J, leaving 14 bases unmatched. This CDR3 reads CASSITGTTSLDTQYF. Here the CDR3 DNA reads TGTGCCAGCAGCATAACCGGGACTACTTCCTTGGATACGCAGTATTTT.

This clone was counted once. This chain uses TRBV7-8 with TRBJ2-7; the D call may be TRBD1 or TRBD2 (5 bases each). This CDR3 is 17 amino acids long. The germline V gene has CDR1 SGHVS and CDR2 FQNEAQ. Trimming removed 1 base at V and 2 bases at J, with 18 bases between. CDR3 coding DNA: TGTGCCAGCAGCTTAGTAATAGCTTATGAGGGGACCTACGAGCAGTACTTC. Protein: CASSLVIAYEGTYEQYF.

The CDR3 DNA follows: TGTGCCAGCAGCCAGACACCTACCAATCAGCCCCAGCATTTT. Translation: CASSQTPTNQPQHF. The chain recombines TRBV3-1 (or the pseudogene TRBV3-2) with TRBJ1-5; D gene unclear. The CDR3 extends over 14 amino acids. Germline CDR1 LGHDT, CDR2 YNNKEL (reference sequence). V was cut by 3 bases and J by 3 bases, with 9 bases left in between.

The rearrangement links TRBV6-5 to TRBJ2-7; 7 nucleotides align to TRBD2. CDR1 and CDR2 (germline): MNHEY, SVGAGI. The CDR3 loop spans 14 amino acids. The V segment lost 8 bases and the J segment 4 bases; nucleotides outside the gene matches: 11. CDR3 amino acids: CASSGGAGRYEQYV. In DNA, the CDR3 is TGTGCCAGCTCCGGGGGAGCGGGGAGATACGAGCAGTACGTC.

Here the CDR3 DNA reads TGTGCTAGTGGCCCCGGACTAGCGGCCTACAATGAGCAGTTCTTC. Amino acid sequence: CASGPGLAAYNEQFF. The rearrangement uses TRBV12-5 and TRBJ2-1, with 10 bases that match TRBD2. Germline-derived CDR1 and CDR2 are LGHNT and FRNRAP. This CDR3 is built from 15 residues. Losses at the gene ends were 6 bases for V and 2 bases for J; bases not matched to a gene: 4.

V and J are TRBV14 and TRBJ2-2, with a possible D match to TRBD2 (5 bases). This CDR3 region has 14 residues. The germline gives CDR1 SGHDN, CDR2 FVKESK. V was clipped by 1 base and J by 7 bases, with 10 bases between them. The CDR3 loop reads CASSQATGGGELFF. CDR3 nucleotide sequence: TGTGCCAGCAGCCAAGCAACTGGAGGCGGGGAGCTGTTTTTT.

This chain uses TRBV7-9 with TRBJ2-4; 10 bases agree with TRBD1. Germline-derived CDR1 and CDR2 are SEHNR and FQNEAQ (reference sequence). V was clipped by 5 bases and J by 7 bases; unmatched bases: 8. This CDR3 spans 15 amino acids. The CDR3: CASSRPQGQGNIQYF. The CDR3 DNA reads TGTGCCAGCAGCCGACCTCAGGGACAGGGGAACATTCAGTACTTC.

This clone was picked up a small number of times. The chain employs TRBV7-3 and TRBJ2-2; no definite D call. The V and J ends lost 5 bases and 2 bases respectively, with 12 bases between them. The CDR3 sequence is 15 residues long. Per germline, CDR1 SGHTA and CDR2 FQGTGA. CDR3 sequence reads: CASSPAAGNTGELFF. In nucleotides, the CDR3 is TGTGCCAGCAGCCCCGCGGCAGGAAACACCGGGGAGCTGTTTTTT.

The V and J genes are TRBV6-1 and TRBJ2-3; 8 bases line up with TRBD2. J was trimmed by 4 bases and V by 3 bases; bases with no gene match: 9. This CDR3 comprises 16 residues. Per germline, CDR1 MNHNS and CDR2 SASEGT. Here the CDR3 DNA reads TGTGCCAGCAGTGACCGCCTAGCGGGCCGGGCAGATACGCAGTATTTT. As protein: CASSDRLAGRADTQYF.

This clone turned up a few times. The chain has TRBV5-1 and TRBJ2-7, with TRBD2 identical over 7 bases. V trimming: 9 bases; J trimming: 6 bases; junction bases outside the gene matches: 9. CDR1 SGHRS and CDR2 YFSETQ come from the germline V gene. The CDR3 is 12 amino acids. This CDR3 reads CATSREGREQYF. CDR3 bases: TGCGCCACAAGCAGGGAGGGGCGCGAGCAGTACTTC.

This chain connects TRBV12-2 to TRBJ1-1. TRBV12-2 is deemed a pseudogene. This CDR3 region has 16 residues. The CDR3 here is CASRLEDLPEGTEAFF. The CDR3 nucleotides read TGTGCAAGTCGCTTAGAGGACCTCCCCGAGGGCACTGAAGCTTTCTTT.

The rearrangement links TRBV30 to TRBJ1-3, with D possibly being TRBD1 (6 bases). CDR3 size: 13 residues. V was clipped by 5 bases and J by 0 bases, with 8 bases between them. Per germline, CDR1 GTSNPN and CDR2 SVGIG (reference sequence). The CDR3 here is CAWDRSSGNTIYF. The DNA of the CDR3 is TGTGCCTGGGACAGGAGCTCTGGAAACACCATATATTTT.